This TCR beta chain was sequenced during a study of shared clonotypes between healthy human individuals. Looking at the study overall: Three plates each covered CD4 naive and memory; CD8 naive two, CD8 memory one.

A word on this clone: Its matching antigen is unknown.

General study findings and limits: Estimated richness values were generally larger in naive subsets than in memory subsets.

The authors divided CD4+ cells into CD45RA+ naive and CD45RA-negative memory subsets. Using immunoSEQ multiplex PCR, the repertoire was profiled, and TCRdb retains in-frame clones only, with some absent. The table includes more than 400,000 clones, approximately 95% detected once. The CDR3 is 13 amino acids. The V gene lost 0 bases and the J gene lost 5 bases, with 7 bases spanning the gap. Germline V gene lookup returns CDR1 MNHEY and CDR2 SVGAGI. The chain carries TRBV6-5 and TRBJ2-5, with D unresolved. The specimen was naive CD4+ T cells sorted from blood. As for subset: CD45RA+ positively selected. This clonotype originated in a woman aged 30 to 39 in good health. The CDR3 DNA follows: TGTGCCAGCAGTTACTCCTTCGGTGAGACCCAGTACTTC. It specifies CASSYSFGETQYF.